The next 22 T cell receptor beta chains were all read from a single sample in a study of blood T cells in healthy people across ages. Next came a second PCR, run for roughly 6 to 11 cycles, which used a sample-barcoded 5' primer along with a J-beta primer mix. TCRdb used MiXCR to reprocess the 5' RACE reads, holding one entry per CDR3 protein. This table has about 670,000 distinct CDR3 sequences, 40% to 45% appearing once. The sequencing input was blood. These receptors came from an elderly man in good health.

The V gene is TRBV10-3, the J gene TRBJ2-3; 10 bases agree with TRBD2. After removal of 0 bases from V and 2 bases from J, the junction contained 2 bases not matched to a gene. Per the germline V gene, CDR1 is ENHRY and CDR2 is SYGVKD. This CDR3 is 16 amino acids long. The CDR3 DNA reads as TGTGCCATCAGTGAGTCCCTAGCGGGGGTCACAGATACGCAGTATTTT. It translates to CAISESLAGVTDTQYF.

V is TRBV20-1 and J is TRBJ1-1; 7 nucleotides match TRBD1. The CDR3 sequence is 13 residues long. V lost 6 bases, J lost 5 bases, and 9 bases stayed unmatched. Looked up from germline, CDR1 is DFQATT and CDR2 is SNEGSKA (reference sequence). The CDR3 here is CSAPRQGWTEAFF. The CDR3 DNA reads TGCAGTGCGCCTCGACAGGGATGGACTGAAGCTTTCTTT.

This clonotype showed up many times. The rearrangement links TRBV28 to TRBJ2-1; 11 positions match TRBD2. V was pared by 4 bases and J by 6 bases, with 2 bases of the junction left unmatched. The CDR3 spans 14 residues. The germline V gene encodes CDR1 MDHEN and CDR2 SYDVKM. Here the CDR3 DNA reads TGTGCCAGCAGTTCTAGCGGGAGGCGCAATGAGCAGTTCTTC. This gives the protein CASSSSGRRNEQFF.

This chain joins TRBV6-1 and TRBJ2-7; 12 bases align to TRBD2. CDR1 and CDR2 (germline): MNHNS, SASEGT. The CDR3 has 15 residues. The trim removed 4 bases at V and 7 bases at J, leaving 8 bases unmatched. For the CDR3, the DNA is TGTGCCAGCAGTGGCCGACTAGCGGGAGTAAGGGAGCAGTACTTC. Translated: CASSGRLAGVREQYF.

There are a few counts of this clonotype. The V call is TRBV6-1, the J call TRBJ2-3; 10 positions match TRBD1. J lost 6 bases, V lost 5 bases, and 5 bases had no gene match. The CDR3 totals 14 residues. Germline V gene sequence: CDR1 MNHNS, CDR2 SASEGT. The CDR3 loop is CASSQTGGVDTQYF. The CDR3 bases are TGTGCCAGCAGTCAGACAGGGGGCGTGGATACGCAGTATTTT.

Only a few counts were recorded for this clonotype. A read error may produce the germline difference seen at one junction end. J is TRBJ2-7 and V is TRBV11-2; maybe TRBD1 (5 bases). The CDR3 is made up of 16 amino acids. Germline loops: CDR1 SGHAT, CDR2 FQNNGV. The CDR3 nucleotides read TGTGCCGGCAGCTTAGGGGTAGGGTCCACCTCCTACGAGCAGTACTTC. Protein sequence: CAGSLGVGSTSYEQYF.

Note on this clonotype: A much larger clone is a single base away; this may be a read error. This sequence joins TRBV7-2 and TRBJ2-3; D gene unclear. The V end lost 0 bases, the J end lost 4 bases, and 5 bases lay between the germline ends. This CDR3 contains 13 residues. The germline gives CDR1 SGHTA, CDR2 FQGNSA. CDR3 coding DNA: TGTGCCAGCAGCTTAGCCGCGGCAGATACGCAGTATTTT. Translated: CASSLAAADTQYF.

This clonotype was seen more than once but under ten times. The chain carries TRBV14 and TRBJ2-3; maybe TRBD1 (6 bases). Germline CDR1 is SGHDN and CDR2 is FVKESK. V shed 2 bases and J shed 3 bases, with 12 bases lying between them. The CDR3 spans 15 residues. The CDR3 sequence: CASSQLTGSTDTQYF. CDR3 in DNA: TGTGCCAGCAGCCAATTAACAGGGTCTACAGATACGCAGTATTTT.

The J gene is TRBJ2-5, the V gene TRBV2; 10 bases match TRBD2. CDR1 and CDR2 (germline): SNHLY, FYNNEI. With 6 bases clipped from V and 5 bases from J, the junction kept 3 bases outside the gene matches. This CDR3 has 13 residues. CDR3 loop: CASRLAGVETQYF. The CDR3 nucleotides are TGTGCCAGCAGGCTAGCGGGAGTGGAGACCCAGTACTTC. Based on the CDR3 plus reference TRBV2 and TRBJ2-5, the full variable domain is EPEVTQTPSHQVTQMGQEVILRCVPISNHLYFYWYRQILGQKVEFLVSFYNNEISEKSEIFDDQFSVERPDGSNFTLKIRSTKLEDSAMYFCASRLAGVETQYFGPGTRLLVL.

Only a few counts were recorded for this clonotype. This chain joins TRBV5-1 and TRBJ2-7, with D perhaps matching TRBD1 or TRBD2 (6 bases each). This CDR3 is 15 amino acids long. Trimming pared 4 bases from V and 4 bases from J, leaving 18 bases between. Germline CDR1 SGHRS, CDR2 YFSETQ. The CDR3 DNA reads TGCGCCAGCAGCCACTCAACGGGGGACAAATACGAGCAGTACTTC. Residues: CASSHSTGDKYEQYF.

The chain uses TRBV6-1 and TRBJ2-1; 9 bases map to TRBD1. After removal of 6 bases from V and 10 bases from J, the junction contained 10 bases not matched to a gene. Looked up from germline, CDR1 is MNHNS and CDR2 is SASEGT. The CDR3 runs to 14 residues. The CDR3 coding sequence is TGTGCCAGCAGCGAGAGGGACAGGGCAAACGAGCAGTTCTTC. It specifies CASSERDRANEQFF.

V gene TRBV6-2 or TRBV6-3 combines with J gene TRBJ1-2, with D unresolved. The CDR3 totals 13 residues. V was cut by 6 bases and J by 3 bases, with 11 bases left in between. CDR1 MNHEY and CDR2 SVGEGT come from the germline V gene. In DNA, the CDR3 is TGTGCCAGCAGCTGGGGAGTGGACTATGGCTACACCTTC. It specifies CASSWGVDYGYTF.

This chain uses TRBV28 with TRBJ2-2; 8 nucleotides align to TRBD1. V shed 8 bases and J 6 bases; nucleotides not matched to a gene: 5. The CDR3 has 13 residues. Per the germline V gene, CDR1 is MDHEN and CDR2 is SYDVKM. CDR3: CASYRQGSGELFF. CDR3 in DNA: TGTGCCAGCTATAGACAGGGGTCCGGGGAGCTGTTTTTT.

Only a few counts were recorded for this clonotype. The chain employs TRBV3-1 and TRBJ2-7; D is unresolved. Per the germline V gene, CDR1 is LGHDT and CDR2 is YNNKEL (reference sequence). This CDR3 region has 14 residues. The V gene lost 3 bases and the J gene lost 2 bases, with 11 bases spanning the gap. The CDR3 DNA reads as TGTGCCAGCAGCCAGTGGGTAGCCCCCTACGAGCAGTACTTC. Encoded protein: CASSQWVAPYEQYF.

This clonotype was seen many times. The genes are TRBV6-2 or TRBV6-3 and TRBJ2-3, with TRBD1 matching 10 bases. V gave up 5 bases and J gave up 3 bases; unmatched junction bases: 5. From germline, CDR1 is MNHEY and CDR2 SVGEGT. CDR3 length equals 15 residues. CDR3 in DNA: TGTGCCAGCAGTATCGACAGGGGGCTAACAGATACGCAGTATTTT. As protein: CASSIDRGLTDTQYF.

The chain links TRBV12-3 or TRBV12-4 to TRBJ2-1; 7 nucleotides line up with TRBD2. The CDR3 covers 13 residues. In DNA, the CDR3 is TGTGCGACTCGGGGCCTAGCGGTTAATGAGCAGTTCTTC. This sequence encodes CATRGLAVNEQFF.

This clonotype has just a few counts. This chain's CDR3 is CSVQGLAGGRGTYNEQFF. The CDR3 DNA sequence: TGCAGCGTTCAGGGACTAGCGGGAGGAAGGGGGACATACAATGAGCAGTTCTTC. The chain links TRBV29-1 to TRBJ2-1, with TRBD2 identical over 15 bases. This CDR3 region has 18 residues. CDR1 and CDR2 (germline): SQVTM, ANQGSEA. V was pared by 5 bases and J by 4 bases, with 12 bases of the junction left unmatched.

A remark on this clonotype: This could be a read error, since a much larger clone is one nucleotide away. The chain combines TRBV10-3 with TRBJ2-3; 12 bases are a match to TRBD2. The germline gives CDR1 ENHRY, CDR2 SYGVKD. The CDR3 runs 15 residues. The CDR3 protein is CATGQTSGGTDAQYF. The CDR3, as DNA: TGTGCCACCGGCCAGACTAGCGGGGGCACAGATGCGCAGTATTTT.

This clonotype has at least ten counts. The V call is TRBV6-2 or TRBV6-3, the J call TRBJ2-1; TRBD2 matches at 11 bases. Germline lookup yields CDR1 MNHEY and CDR2 SVGEGT. Unmatched junction bases numbered 14, after V lost 6 bases and J lost 10 bases. This CDR3 is 16 amino acids long. The CDR3 spells CASRPGTSGLVHEQFF. The CDR3 bases are TGTGCCAGCAGGCCCGGGACTAGCGGCCTTGTACACGAGCAGTTCTTC.

This clonotype appeared a few times. The chain recombines TRBV4-2 with TRBJ2-1, with D maybe TRBD2 (6 bases). CDR1 is LGHNA, CDR2 YNFKEQ, per germline. The CDR3 is 15 amino acids. Trimming pared 1 base from V and 9 bases from J, leaving 16 bases between. The CDR3 bases are TGTGCCAGCAGCCAAGCCCAGACTAGACTAGGTGAGCAGTTCTTC. It specifies CASSQAQTRLGEQFF.

On this clonotype: This could be a read error, since a much larger clone is one nucleotide away. The chain joins TRBV29-1 to TRBJ2-5; possibly TRBD1 for D (7 bases). Per the germline V gene, CDR1 is SQVTM and CDR2 is ANQGSEA. CDR3 length equals 12 residues. V dropped 5 bases and J dropped 11 bases, with 18 bases sitting between them. Here the CDR3 reads CSVTSTGEEQYF. The CDR3 region has the DNA TGCAGCGTTACCTCCACAGGGGAGGAGCAGTACTTC.

This clonotype was detected a few times. The rearrangement links TRBV20-1 to TRBJ2-1; D might be TRBD1 (7 bases). Trimming pared 6 bases from V and 8 bases from J, leaving 20 bases between. Germline V CDR1 and CDR2: DFQATT, SNEGSKA (reference sequence). The CDR3 has 14 amino acids. CDR3 in DNA: TGCAGTGCGGAGGGACAGAGGCGGGTCCATGAGCAGTTCTTC. It codes for CSAEGQRRVHEQFF.